The T cell receptor (beta chain) described here comes from a study of spatial heterogeneity in lung cancer. This clonotype is large in the sample. Since it is a stray read in a library aimed at alpha chains, this beta chain has a size that is not meaningful. MiXCR, run by TCRdb on the 5' RACE reads, gives a single entry per CDR3 protein. The data show 850 to 1,100 distinct CDR3 sequences, about 45% seen once. The CDR3 runs to 14 residues. Germline CDR1 is SGHAT and CDR2 is FQNNGV. V dropped 6 bases and J dropped 6; count of bases not matched to a gene: 8. The time point here: sample taken at primary tumor resection. Extraction of whole RNA from tumor, nontumor lung or frozen PBMC preceded unsorted sequencing.

This TCR was sampled from a male donor with early-stage non-small cell lung cancer. This sequence joins TRBV11-2 and TRBJ2-7, with 10 bases lining up with TRBD1. The material was PBMCs, obtained at surgery. In DNA, the CDR3 is TGTGCCAGCAGAGCCGGGACAGGGGACCCCGAGCAGTACTTC. This gives the protein CASRAGTGDPEQYF. Full variable domain (rest looked up from reference TRBV11-2 and TRBJ2-7): EAGVAQSPRYKIIEKRQSVAFWCNPISGHATLYWYQQILGQGPKLLIQFQNNGVVDDSQLPKDRFSAERLKGVDSTLKIQPAKLEDSAVYLCASRAGTGDPEQYFGPGTRLTVT.